A single T cell receptor (beta chain) is shown here with its context. In the authors' methods: Reference gene primer amplification gave estimated nucleated cell counts. Data came from immunoSEQ multiplex PCR; TCRdb stores just in-frame clones and leaves some out. That table supplies the V and J calls and clone size; D and trimming were determined from the DNA. This table holds 84,000 or so clones, over 75% found once. This sample was included in a study of blood T cell repertoires in COVID-19. Whole-study context: Samples came from the United States, Italy and Spain, spanning acute and convalescent COVID-19. From T cells, B-cell-depleted T cells, or PBMCs came the material, which was cDNA or gDNA.

The sequence came from a human donor in a cohort sampled during active COVID-19. The source material was peripheral blood.

Here the CDR3 DNA reads TGTGCCAGCAGCTTAACTCAGGGAGGGGCCAACGTCCTGACTTTC. Protein product: CASSLTQGGANVLTF. The chain has TRBV7-3 and TRBJ2-6, with D perhaps TRBD1 (5 bases). The CDR3 length is 15 residues. The germline V gene encodes CDR1 SGHTA and CDR2 FQGTGA. The V end was cut by 0 bases, the J end by 4 bases, with 7 bases between.